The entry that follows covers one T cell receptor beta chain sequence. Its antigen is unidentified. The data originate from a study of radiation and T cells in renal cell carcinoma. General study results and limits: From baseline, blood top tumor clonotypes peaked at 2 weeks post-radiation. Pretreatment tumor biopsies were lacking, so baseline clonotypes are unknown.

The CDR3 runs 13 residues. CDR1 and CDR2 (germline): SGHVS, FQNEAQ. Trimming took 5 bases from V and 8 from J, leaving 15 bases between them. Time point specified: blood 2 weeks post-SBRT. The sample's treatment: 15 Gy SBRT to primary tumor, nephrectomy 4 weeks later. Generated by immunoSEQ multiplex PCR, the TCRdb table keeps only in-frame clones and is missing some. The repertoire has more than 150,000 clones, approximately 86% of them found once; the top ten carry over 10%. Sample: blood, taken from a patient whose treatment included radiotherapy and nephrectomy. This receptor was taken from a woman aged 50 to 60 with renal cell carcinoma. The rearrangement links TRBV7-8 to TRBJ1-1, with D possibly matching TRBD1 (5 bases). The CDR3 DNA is TGTGCCAGCAGCCCCAGGGCCCCCAGGGAAGCTTTCTTT. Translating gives CASSPRAPREAFF.